The next 15 T cell receptor beta chains were all read from a single sample in a study of OX40 agonist ivuxolimab in advanced cancers. TCRdb keeps only in-frame clones here, not all; method: immunoSEQ multiplex PCR. The table shows 50,000 to 70,000 clones, with about 81% occurring only once. Sequenced here: CD4+ or CD8+ T cells sorted from blood, sampled in a trial of the OX40 agonist ivuxolimab. These receptors came from an adult with an advanced solid tumor such as melanoma, head and neck, liver or kidney cancer.

J is TRBJ1-2 and V is TRBV6-6; unclear D gene. Between the trimmed V and J ends, which lost 6 bases and 4 bases, there was a span of 12 bases. In germline, CDR1 is MNHNY, CDR2 SVGAGI (reference sequence). The CDR3 runs 13 residues. CDR3 DNA sequence: TGTGCCAGCAGCCCGGTGGGAAGCTATGGCTACACCTTC. Its protein is CASSPVGSYGYTF.

The chain joins TRBV30 to TRBJ2-5, with D possibly TRBD2 on 6 matching bases. The CDR3 has 14 amino acids. Germline CDR1 and CDR2: GTSNPN and SVGIG (reference sequence). V was clipped by 0 bases and J by 6 bases, with 14 bases between them. In DNA, the CDR3 is TGTGCCTGGAGTGTAGTGTCAGGCGGGAAGACCCAGTACTTC. As protein: CAWSVVSGGKTQYF.

The V gene is TRBV6-1, the J gene TRBJ2-7; TRBD1 is a possible D gene (6 bases). Trimming removed 3 bases from V and 2 bases from J, with 17 bases in between. In germline, CDR1 is MNHNS, CDR2 SASEGT. This CDR3 has 16 residues. CDR3 amino acids: CASSDRQARGAYEQYF. CDR3 DNA: TGTGCCAGCAGTGACCGACAGGCCCGAGGCGCCTACGAGCAGTACTTC.

Here the CDR3 reads CASSLGLDRGHEQYF. CDR3 DNA: TGTGCCAGCAGCTTAGGCCTGGACAGGGGGCACGAGCAGTACTTC. The chain combines TRBV7-9 with TRBJ2-7; 11 nucleotides align to TRBD1. The V gene end was trimmed by 1 base and the J gene end by 5 bases; junction bases not matched to a gene: 4. Germline V lookup: CDR1 SEHNR, CDR2 FQNEAQ (reference sequence). The CDR3 has 15 residues.

The CDR3: CASSDDGTGGYTF. The CDR3 bases are TGTGCCAGCAGTGACGACGGTACGGGTGGCTACACCTTC. J is TRBJ1-2 and V is TRBV6-1; D remains unclear. V shed 3 bases and J shed 7 bases, with 12 bases lying between them. Germline V CDR1 and CDR2: MNHNS, SASEGT. The CDR3 consists of 13 residues.

A single count supports this clone. The chain couples TRBV11-2 to TRBJ1-1; weak D call: TRBD1 (5 bases). From germline, CDR1 is SGHAT and CDR2 FQNNGV. This CDR3 is built from 15 residues. Trimming removed 0 bases from V and 5 bases from J, with 13 bases in between. The CDR3 sequence: CASSLDWSGRTEAFF. CDR3 nucleotides: TGTGCCAGCAGCTTAGATTGGTCAGGGCGGACTGAAGCTTTCTTT.

The chain carries TRBV7-9 and TRBJ2-1, with 7 bases that match TRBD2. In germline, CDR1 is SEHNR, CDR2 FQNEAQ (reference sequence). The CDR3 runs 13 residues. The ends lost 4 bases at V and 6 bases at J; junction bases unmatched: 3. The CDR3 protein is CASSSGLVNEQFF. The CDR3 DNA follows: TGTGCCAGCAGCTCCGGACTAGTCAATGAGCAGTTCTTC.

This clone was found a few times. The CDR3 protein is CASTQAGASYEQYF. In DNA, the CDR3 is TGTGCCAGCACTCAAGCGGGGGCCTCCTACGAGCAGTACTTC. This chain connects TRBV6-5 to TRBJ2-7; 8 bases map to TRBD2. CDR1 is MNHEY and CDR2 is SVGAGI in the germline V gene. V lost 7 bases, J lost 0 bases, and 5 bases stayed unmatched. This CDR3 is built from 14 residues.

This rearrangement joins TRBV4-2 to TRBJ2-2; 8 bases fit TRBD2. V lost 4 bases and J lost 4; bases outside the gene matches: 5. The CDR3 runs 15 residues. CDR1 and CDR2 (germline): LGHNA, YNFKEQ. The CDR3 nucleotides read TGTGCCAGCAGCCCAGACCTAGCGGGCACCGGGGAGCTGTTTTTT. Translated, it gives CASSPDLAGTGELFF.

This rearrangement joins TRBV9 to TRBJ2-1, with 7 nucleotides matching TRBD2. CDR3 length: 14 residues. The germline gives CDR1 SGDLS, CDR2 YYNGEE. V dropped 4 bases and J dropped 12; count of bases not matched to a gene: 13. The CDR3 region is CASSPFLGGFGQFF. The CDR3 DNA sequence: TGTGCCAGCAGCCCCTTCCTGGGGGGGTTTGGGCAGTTCTTC. The variable domain in full, completed from reference TRBV9 and TRBJ2-1, reads DSGVTQTPKHLITATGQRVTLRCSPRSGDLSVYWYQQSLDQGLQFLIQYYNGEERAKGNILERFSAQQFPDLHSELNLSSLELGDSALYFCASSPFLGGFGQFFGPGTRLTVL.

The chain combines TRBV28 with TRBJ2-7, with D perhaps matching TRBD2 (5 bases). Trimming stripped 4 bases from V and 0 bases from J, with 13 bases between. Germline lookup yields CDR1 MDHEN and CDR2 SYDVKM. CDR3 length: 15 residues. This CDR3 reads CASSSPQRYSYEQYF. For the CDR3, the DNA is TGTGCCAGCAGTTCCCCCCAGCGGTACTCCTACGAGCAGTACTTC.

The chain employs TRBV6-1 and TRBJ2-3; the match to TRBD2 covers 7 bases. The CDR3 contains 15 residues. Looked up from germline, CDR1 is MNHNS and CDR2 is SASEGT. The V and J ends lost 6 bases and 4 bases, in that order; junction bases with no gene match: 10. The CDR3 loop is CASRPRAAGADTQYF. CDR3 sequence (DNA): TGTGCCAGCAGACCTAGGGCGGCGGGGGCAGATACGCAGTATTTT.

The V call is TRBV6-5, the J call TRBJ1-1; D is unresolved. The CDR3 contains 12 residues. The ends were cut back, 6 bases at V and 1 base at J, with 6 bases in the middle. Germline V gene lookup returns CDR1 MNHEY and CDR2 SVGAGI. CDR3 DNA: TGTGCCAGCAGCACTTGGAACACTGAAGCTTTCTTT. Its protein is CASSTWNTEAFF.

The chain joins TRBV28 to TRBJ2-7; D is undetermined. The CDR3 loop spans 14 amino acids. The V and J ends lost 7 bases and 2 bases respectively, with 15 bases between them. Germline loops: CDR1 MDHEN, CDR2 SYDVKM. The CDR3 region has the DNA TGTGCCAGCACCGGTAGCCGCAATCCCTACGAGCAGTACTTC. It is translated as CASTGSRNPYEQYF.

V is TRBV11-2 and J is TRBJ2-3; D possibly corresponds to TRBD2 (5 bases). This CDR3 spans 15 amino acids. V was pared by 5 bases and J by 0 bases, with 12 bases between. From germline, CDR1 is SGHAT and CDR2 FQNNGV. CDR3 loop: CASSQLRASTDTQYF. CDR3 nucleotide sequence: TGTGCCAGCAGCCAATTGCGGGCGAGCACAGATACGCAGTATTTT.